Below are 30 T cell receptor beta chains sequenced from a single sample in a study of cytomegalovirus exposure and HLA in healthy donors. 60 Vbeta and 13 Jbeta primers were used in PCR. Here immunoSEQ multiplex PCR was the method, and the copy in TCRdb shows in-frame clones only, minus some. The profile shows a few hundred thousand clones, approximately 79% of them singletons. Sample: PBMCs. These receptors all come from a girl aged 2 to 9 in good health and CMV-seronegative.

This clone turned up a few times. The CDR3 region has the DNA TGTGCCAGCAGTGAACTAGCGGGGGGGCCAGAGACCCAGTACTTC. Translated: CASSELAGGPETQYF. The chain is built from TRBV6-1 and TRBJ2-5, with TRBD2 matching 12 bases. The CDR3 totals 15 residues. Germline CDR1 is MNHNS and CDR2 is SASEGT. V lost 2 bases, J lost 4 bases, and 2 bases stayed unmatched.

This clone was detected only a few times. The same CDR3 can be traced to other DNA sequences in this sample. This chain links TRBV15 with TRBJ2-5; a weak D match, TRBD1 (5 bases). Germline CDR1 LNHNV, CDR2 YYDKDF (reference sequence). Trimming took 1 base from V and 5 from J, leaving 11 bases between them. There are 14 residues in the CDR3. CDR3 region: CATSRGGGGETQYF. CDR3 bases: TGTGCCACCAGCAGAGGGGGCGGTGGGGAGACCCAGTACTTC.

Worth noting for this clone: One junction end disagrees with the germline gene, perhaps due to a read error. CDR3 nucleotide sequence: TGTTCCAGCAGCCCCCCCCCGGGTGGCTACACCTTC. This sequence encodes CSSSPPPGGYTF. J is TRBJ1-2 and V is TRBV7-9, with D hard to call. CDR3 length: 12 residues. CDR1 and CDR2 from the germline V gene are SEHNR and FQNEAQ (reference sequence).

About this clone: Within the sample, other DNA sequences also encode this same CDR3. In nucleotides, the CDR3 is TGTGCCAGCAGCTTGGCATCCGGCTACACCTTC. It encodes CASSLASGYTF. The rearrangement joins TRBV5-6 to TRBJ1-2; no clear D gene. V lost 0 bases and J lost 8, with 5 bases in between. This CDR3 has 11 residues. Germline CDR1 is SGHDT and CDR2 is YYEEEE. The full variable domain, with the rest looked up from reference TRBV5-6 and TRBJ1-2, is DAGVTQSPTHLIKTRGQQVTLRCSPKSGHDTVSWYQQALGQGPQFIFQYYEEEERQRGNFPDRFSGHQFPNYSSELNVNALLLGDSALYLCASSLASGYTFGSGTRLTVV.

This clone was observed a handful of times. V and J are TRBV10-3 and TRBJ1-4; D not resolved. Germline lookup yields CDR1 ENHRY and CDR2 SYGVKD. V was trimmed by 0 bases and J by 3 bases, leaving 8 bases between them. The CDR3 loop spans 15 amino acids. This CDR3 is CAISESWGANEKLFF. DNA for the CDR3: TGTGCCATCAGTGAGTCCTGGGGAGCTAATGAAAAACTGTTTTTT.

Details on this clone: This specimen includes other DNA sequences encoding the same CDR3. The J gene is TRBJ1-6, the V gene TRBV10-3; a possible D gene is TRBD1 (6 bases). This CDR3 has 15 residues. Germline CDR1 is ENHRY and CDR2 is SYGVKD. Trimming left V 5 bases short and J 0 bases short, with 8 bases between. The CDR3 DNA follows: TGTGCCATCAGTACAGGGAGCTCCTATAATTCACCCCTCCACTTT. Translation: CAISTGSSYNSPLHF.

The rearrangement links TRBV5-5 to TRBJ2-7, with 8 bases identical to TRBD2. Trimming took 0 bases from V and 3 from J; bases not matched to a gene: 2. The germline gives CDR1 SGHKS, CDR2 YYEKEE (reference sequence). This CDR3 region has 14 residues. The CDR3 here is CASSLAGGDYEQYF. The CDR3 DNA is TGTGCCAGCAGCTTGGCCGGGGGGGACTACGAGCAGTACTTC.

This clone has just a few counts. The chain carries TRBV29-1 and TRBJ1-1; D ambiguous. CDR3 length: 13 residues. Germline CDR1 SQVTM, CDR2 ANQGSEA. The V gene lost 3 bases and the J gene lost 6 bases, with 14 bases spanning the gap. The CDR3 spells CSVERRTDAEAFF. The CDR3 DNA is TGCAGCGTTGAGAGGCGGACTGACGCTGAAGCTTTCTTT.

The chain couples TRBV2 to TRBJ1-1; D unresolved. The CDR3 has 12 residues. Germline lookup yields CDR1 SNHLY and CDR2 FYNNEI. V lost 6 bases and J 5 bases, leaving 10 bases between the germline ends. The CDR3 spells CASSVGQTEAFF. As DNA, the CDR3 is TGTGCCAGCAGCGTGGGCCAAACTGAAGCTTTCTTT.

The rearrangement uses TRBV5-4 and TRBJ2-1; 9 positions match TRBD2. Germline assignment: CDR1 SGHNT and CDR2 YYREEE (reference sequence). The V and J ends lost 4 bases and 6 bases, in that order; junction bases with no gene match: 5. The CDR3 runs 14 residues. The CDR3 is CASSGLAGRNEQFF. In DNA, the CDR3 is TGTGCCAGCAGCGGGCTAGCGGGACGCAATGAGCAGTTCTTC.

This sequence joins TRBV7-9 and TRBJ1-3, with TRBD1 as a possible D gene (5 bases). Looked up from germline, CDR1 is SEHNR and CDR2 is FQNEAQ (reference sequence). Trimming took off 10 bases at V and 6 bases at J, with 16 bases between the two ends. The CDR3 totals 13 residues. CDR3 region: CAKTGTDQNTIYF. CDR3 nucleotides: TGTGCCAAAACCGGGACTGATCAAAACACCATATATTTT.

This clone was found a few times. The gene calls are TRBV9 and TRBJ2-5; tentatively, D is TRBD1 (6 bases). Looked up from germline, CDR1 is SGDLS and CDR2 is YYNGEE. Trimming shortened V by 1 base and J by 1 base, and 11 bases separated the two germline ends. The CDR3 contains 15 residues. The CDR3 bases are TGTGCCAGCAGCGTATATTCGACAGGCCAAGAGACCCAGTACTTC. Residues: CASSVYSTGQETQYF.

This clone showed up just once. In the same sample, other DNA sequences code for this CDR3. This chain joins TRBV7-9 and TRBJ2-3; D ambiguous. The CDR3 loop spans 13 amino acids. Germline CDR1 SEHNR, CDR2 FQNEAQ (reference sequence). Trimming removed 4 bases from V and 6 bases from J, with 11 bases in between. For the CDR3, the DNA is TGTGCCAGCAGCTCCCCAACAGTGGATACGCAGTATTTT. Amino acid sequence: CASSSPTVDTQYF.

The chain uses TRBV6-5 and TRBJ1-6; D may be TRBD1 (5 bases). Trimming took off 2 bases at V and 7 bases at J, with 12 bases between the two ends. Germline values: CDR1 MNHEY, CDR2 SVGAGI. This CDR3 is 15 amino acids long. The CDR3 DNA reads as TGTGCCAGCAGTTACGGCGGGGGGAACAATTCACCCCTCCACTTT. Translation gives CASSYGGGNNSPLHF.

This chain uses TRBV9 with TRBJ1-1, with D possibly TRBD1 on 5 matching bases. Germline assignment: CDR1 SGDLS and CDR2 YYNGEE. The CDR3 totals 15 residues. V was pared by 7 bases and J by 3 bases, with 19 bases between. CDR3 DNA: TGTGCCAGCTCGTCCACCCCCTCGGGGGACACTGAAGCTTTCTTT. It translates to CASSSTPSGDTEAFF.

This rearrangement joins TRBV7-9 to TRBJ2-1; 9 positions match TRBD1. This CDR3 region has 15 residues. Germline V CDR1 and CDR2: SEHNR, FQNEAQ (reference sequence). Unmatched junction bases numbered 6, after V lost 3 bases and J lost 6 bases. The chain's CDR3 is CASSFGDREVNEQFF. The CDR3 DNA reads as TGTGCCAGCAGCTTCGGGGACAGGGAAGTCAATGAGCAGTTCTTC.

This clone was detected a few times. The rearrangement links TRBV21-1 to TRBJ1-1; the table's TRBD1 call for D was not verified on the DNA. TRBV21-1 is annotated as a pseudogene. This CDR3 region has 16 residues. CDR3 sequence: CASSKVWAENMAEAFF. The DNA for the CDR3 is TGTGCCAGCAGCAAAGTGTGGGCAGAGAACATGGCTGAAGCTTTCTTT.

The chain recombines TRBV4-1 with TRBJ1-4; D is perhaps TRBD1 (6 bases). The CDR3 runs 14 residues. The V and J ends lost 4 bases and 6 bases respectively, with 12 bases between them. Germline loops: CDR1 MGHRA, CDR2 YSYEKL. The CDR3 protein is CASSRWGQDEKLFF. For the CDR3, the DNA is TGCGCCAGCAGCCGGTGGGGGCAGGATGAAAAACTGTTTTTT.

Points on this clone: The sample has other DNA sequences that encode this CDR3 too. This chain links TRBV6-5 with TRBJ1-4; 10 positions agree with TRBD1. This CDR3 is 15 amino acids long. Germline assignment: CDR1 MNHEY and CDR2 SVGAGI. The ends lost 0 bases at V and 5 bases at J; junction bases unmatched: 0. The CDR3 region is CASSYSGQGNEKLFF. CDR3 DNA: TGTGCCAGCAGTTACTCGGGACAGGGGAATGAAAAACTGTTTTTT.

The rearrangement links TRBV25-1 to TRBJ2-7, with D perhaps matching TRBD1 (6 bases). CDR3 length: 13 amino acids. V shed 6 bases and J shed 3 bases, with 12 bases lying between them. Per germline, CDR1 MGHDK and CDR2 SYGVNS. As DNA, the CDR3 is TGTGCCAGCAGCCCCGGACAGTTCTACGAGCAGTACTTC. Translated: CASSPGQFYEQYF.

This clone came up a few times. This chain connects TRBV4-2 to TRBJ2-5; the match to TRBD2 covers 14 bases. There are 16 residues in the CDR3. V lost 2 bases, J lost 5 bases, and 4 bases stayed unmatched. The germline CDR1 and CDR2 sequences are LGHNA and YNFKEQ. The CDR3 nucleotides read TGTGCCAGCAGCCAACAGACTAGCGGGAGGGGGGAGACCCAGTACTTC. It translates to CASSQQTSGRGETQYF.

J is TRBJ1-2 and V is TRBV6-5; TRBD1 might be the D (6 bases). The CDR3 covers 13 residues. Germline V gene data show CDR1 as MNHEY and CDR2 as SVGAGI. Trimming removed 2 bases at V and 7 bases at J, with 11 bases between. The CDR3 nucleotides read TGTGCCAGCAGTTACGTCCGGGGGGCTGGCTACACCTTC. Its protein is CASSYVRGAGYTF.

J is TRBJ2-5 and V is TRBV7-2; 11 bases are shared with TRBD2. The length of the CDR3 is 16 residues. The V and J ends lost 0 bases and 7 bases, in that order; junction bases with no gene match: 7. CDR1 is SGHTA, CDR2 FQGNSA, per germline. The CDR3 nucleotides are TGTGCCAGCAGCTTAGCGCCTAGCGGGGGGCGAGGGACCCAGTACTTC. It is translated as CASSLAPSGGRGTQYF.

The genes are TRBV5-1 and TRBJ2-7; no clear D. CDR1 is SGHRS and CDR2 is YFSETQ in the germline V gene. Deletions cut 4 bases from V and 0 bases from J, with 5 bases between. The CDR3 is 12 amino acids. CDR3 region: CASSLSSYEQYF. CDR3 sequence (DNA): TGCGCCAGCAGCCTAAGCTCCTACGAGCAGTACTTC. The full variable domain, rest sourced from reference TRBV5-1 and TRBJ2-7, is KAGVTQTPRYLIKTRGQQVTLSCSPISGHRSVSWYQQTPGQGLQFLFEYFSETQRNKGNFPGRFSGRQFSNSRSEMNVSTLELGDSALYLCASSLSSYEQYFGPGTRLTVT.

CDR3 nucleotides: TGTGCCAGCAGCCAGGGACTAGCGGGACCAGATACGCAGTATTTT. This translates into CASSQGLAGPDTQYF. The chain is built from TRBV7-9 and TRBJ2-3; TRBD2 matches 13 bases. The CDR3 runs to 15 residues. Germline V lookup: CDR1 SEHNR, CDR2 FQNEAQ (reference sequence). Trimming removed 5 bases from V and 4 bases from J; junction bases left unmatched: 3.

The chain couples TRBV5-1 to TRBJ1-1; 7 nucleotides match TRBD1. Germline V gives CDR1 SGHRS, CDR2 YFSETQ. Germline trimming cut 5 bases from V and 1 base from J; bases unmatched to any gene: 11. The CDR3 has 16 amino acids. In nucleotides, the CDR3 is TGCGCCAGCAGTACCGGGACAGCCCAGGGGAACACTGAAGCTTTCTTT. Translation gives CASSTGTAQGNTEAFF.

This chain joins TRBV6-6 and TRBJ1-1, with D hard to call. Looked up from germline, CDR1 is MNHNY and CDR2 is SVGAGI (reference sequence). Trimming took 6 bases from V and 1 from J, leaving 12 bases between them. The CDR3 consists of 14 residues. The CDR3 is CASSLEGRNTEAFF. The CDR3, as DNA: TGTGCCAGCAGCTTGGAGGGCAGGAACACTGAAGCTTTCTTT.

This clone was found once. The genes are TRBV19 and TRBJ2-3, with no clear D. Germline V gene sequence: CDR1 LNHDA, CDR2 SQIVND (reference sequence). This CDR3 spans 14 amino acids. Trimming took off 5 bases at V and 0 bases at J, with 9 bases between the two ends. In nucleotides, the CDR3 is TGTGCCAGTAGTCAGTATCCTAGCACAGATACGCAGTATTTT. This encodes CASSQYPSTDTQYF.

The rearrangement links TRBV27 to TRBJ2-2; TRBD2 matches at 10 bases. Looked up from germline, CDR1 is MNHEY and CDR2 is SMNVEV (reference sequence). This CDR3 spans 16 amino acids. V gave up 4 bases and J gave up 6 bases; unmatched junction bases: 8. The CDR3 reads CASSSPGLATAGELFF. For the CDR3, the DNA is TGTGCCAGCAGTTCGCCGGGACTAGCGACTGCCGGGGAGCTGTTTTTT.

The chain carries TRBV7-9 and TRBJ2-3; 9 bases fit TRBD2. Per germline, CDR1 SEHNR and CDR2 FQNEAQ (reference sequence). The V gene end was trimmed by 5 bases and the J gene end by 3 bases; junction bases not matched to a gene: 9. CDR3 size: 16 residues. CDR3 region: CASSVAGGLSTDTQYF. The CDR3 DNA is TGTGCCAGCAGCGTCGCGGGGGGGCTATCAACAGATACGCAGTATTTT.